What follows describes a single TCR beta chain. The data were taken from a study of CD8+ T cells in alopecia areata. Extracted from the samples, RNA was reverse transcribed into cDNA to serve as the sequencing template. TCRdb's copy holds only in-frame clones and misses some; the assay was immunoSEQ multiplex PCR. This table has about 90,000 clones, around 44% appearing once. Stated treatment: oral pan-JAK inhibitor, 5-10 mg twice daily. Using a FACSAria, the CD4+ and CD8+ T cells were sorted from the PBMCs. With 3 bases clipped from V and 4 bases from J, the junction kept 5 bases outside the gene matches. The length of the CDR3 is 14 residues. The germline gives CDR1 MNHEY, CDR2 SMNVEV (reference sequence).

Here the sequenced sample was CD8+ T cells sorted from blood, taken at week 24, from a patient treated with tofacitinib. V and J are TRBV27 and TRBJ2-7, with TRBD2 matching over 8 bases. The source is a human donor with alopecia areata. The CDR3 protein is CASSFGTSKYEQYF. The CDR3 bases are TGTGCCAGCAGTTTCGGGACTAGTAAGTACGAGCAGTACTTC.